Shown below are 23 T cell receptor beta chains from a single sample sequenced in a study of Ad26.COV2.S vaccination and SARS-CoV-2 variants. Treatment in this sample: some 20 received Ad26.COV2.S at low or high dose, single or two shots; 5 received placebo; per-sample allocation not given. Following the first vaccine or placebo injection, samples were taken on day 63. Assay used: immunoSEQ multiplex PCR; TCRdb lists only in-frame clones, some missing. The sample comprises 360,000 or so clones, approximately 91% of which are singletons, and over 1.5% rests with the top ten. The material was peripheral blood, obtained in a trial of Ad26.COV2.S vaccine versus placebo. The receptors originated from a person aged 18-65 years who received the Ad26.COV2.S COVID-19 vaccine or a placebo.

CDR3 region: CASSSDLYEQYF. CDR3 coding DNA: TGTGCCAGCAGCTCCGACCTCTACGAGCAGTACTTC. The chain carries TRBV11-3 and TRBJ2-7; D ambiguous. This CDR3 is built from 12 residues. Germline loops: CDR1 SGHNT, CDR2 YENEEA. Trimming pared 4 bases from V and 3 bases from J, leaving 7 bases between.

This sequence joins TRBV19 and TRBJ1-2; maybe TRBD1 (5 bases). Looked up from germline, CDR1 is LNHDA and CDR2 is SQIVND (reference sequence). This CDR3 has 14 residues. V was cut by 5 bases and J by 0 bases, with 10 bases left in between. CDR3 sequence (DNA): TGTGCCAGTAGTCCCAGGGTTACTAACTATGGCTACACCTTC. Translating it yields CASSPRVTNYGYTF.

This sequence joins TRBV11-3 and TRBJ1-1; maybe TRBD1 (5 bases). Germline CDR1 SGHNT, CDR2 YENEEA. V lost 6 bases, J lost 1 base, and 9 bases lay in between. The length of the CDR3 is 13 residues. The CDR3 here is CASSAGGNTEAFF. In DNA form, the CDR3 reads TGTGCCAGCAGTGCCGGGGGGAACACTGAAGCTTTCTTT.

J is TRBJ2-2 and V is TRBV6-5; TRBD2 matches at 9 bases. With 6 bases clipped from V and 5 bases from J, the junction kept 1 base outside the gene matches. The CDR3 covers 13 residues. Germline CDR1 reads MNHEY; CDR2 reads SVGAGI. DNA for the CDR3: TGTGCCAGCAGAACTAGCGGGACCGGGGAGCTGTTTTTT. Translated: CASRTSGTGELFF.

This clone showed up just once. The chain joins TRBV5-4 to TRBJ2-7; the D gene is possibly TRBD2 (6 bases). Germline V gives CDR1 SGHNT, CDR2 YYREEE (reference sequence). The CDR3 is 14 residues long. Trimming shortened V by 4 bases and J by 1 base, and 12 bases separated the two germline ends. The CDR3 region has the DNA TGTGCCAGCAGCCCAGCGGGCCAATCCTACGAGCAGTACTTC. Protein: CASSPAGQSYEQYF.

The genes are TRBV2 and TRBJ1-4, with 12 nucleotides matching TRBD1. V shed 8 bases and J 10 bases; nucleotides not matched to a gene: 8. Germline lookup yields CDR1 SNHLY and CDR2 FYNNEI. This CDR3 is built from 14 residues. CDR3 residues: CASGQRDRGPKLFF. The CDR3 nucleotides are TGTGCCAGCGGCCAACGGGACAGGGGGCCAAAACTGTTTTTT.

This clone was observed a single time. The chain uses TRBV2 and TRBJ2-5; the D gene is possibly TRBD1 (6 bases). CDR3 length: 13 amino acids. The germline V gene has CDR1 SNHLY and CDR2 FYNNEI. V was cut by 10 bases and J by 6 bases, with 18 bases left in between. The DNA of the CDR3 is TGTGCCAACCGGGACATCCGAGAGCAGACCCAGTACTTC. Amino acids: CANRDIREQTQYF.

The chain uses TRBV7-2 and TRBJ2-7; 11 bases line up with TRBD1. CDR1 is SGHTA and CDR2 is FQGNSA in the germline V gene. J gave up 3 bases and V 8 bases, and 6 bases lay outside the gene matches. The CDR3 length is 14 residues. The CDR3 is CASASGTGGYEQYF. In DNA, the CDR3 is TGTGCCAGCGCCTCCGGGACAGGGGGCTACGAGCAGTACTTC.

The chain couples TRBV6-6 to TRBJ2-3; D possibly corresponds to TRBD1 (7 bases). Germline CDR1 is MNHNY and CDR2 is SVGAGI (reference sequence). V was shortened by 6 bases and J by 7 bases, with 17 bases between the two germline ends. There are 14 residues in the CDR3. The DNA for the CDR3 is TGTGCCAGCAGGAGTGCGACAGGGAGGAATACGCAGTATTTT. Encoded protein: CASRSATGRNTQYF.

About this clone itself: The sample contains more than one DNA sequence encoding this CDR3. The chain combines TRBV7-9 with TRBJ1-2, with D maybe TRBD1 (5 bases). Germline V CDR1 and CDR2: SEHNR, FQNEAQ (reference sequence). V shed 5 bases and J shed 4 bases, with 14 bases lying between them. The CDR3 extends over 14 amino acids. CDR3: CASSLTGGLYGYTF. The CDR3 nucleotides are TGTGCCAGCAGCCTCACAGGAGGGCTCTATGGCTACACCTTC.

This clone showed up just a few times. The chain joins TRBV4-3 to TRBJ2-5, with 7 positions matching TRBD2. This CDR3 has 13 amino acids. The germline gives CDR1 LGHNA, CDR2 YSLEER. V trimming: 1 base; J trimming: 11 bases; junction bases outside the gene matches: 7. The CDR3 reads CASSQVTLARQYF. The CDR3 DNA follows: TGCGCCAGCAGCCAAGTAACACTAGCGAGACAGTACTTC.

V gene TRBV5-6 combines with J gene TRBJ2-1, with D tentatively TRBD2 (5 bases). This CDR3 is built from 14 residues. CDR1 is SGHDT, CDR2 YYEEEE, per germline. The ends were cut back, 2 bases at V and 9 bases at J, with 15 bases in the middle. The CDR3 coding sequence is TGTGCCAGCAGCTTTGGTGGCCTGGGGAGTGAGCAGTTCTTC. It translates to CASSFGGLGSEQFF.

CDR3 DNA sequence: TGCGCCAGCAGCCCATTCAGGGAAGAGGGCGAGCAGTACTTC. This translates into CASSPFREEGEQYF. The V gene is TRBV5-1, the J gene TRBJ2-7; the D gene could be TRBD1 or TRBD2 (5 bases each). Germline V CDR1 and CDR2: SGHRS, YFSETQ. V shed 4 bases and J shed 6 bases, with 17 bases lying between them. This CDR3 contains 14 residues.

The genes are TRBV7-2 and TRBJ2-1; 10 positions agree with TRBD2. The CDR3 consists of 15 residues. V shed 0 bases, J shed 7 bases, and the junction held 3 bases outside the gene matches. The V gene's germline CDR1 is SGHTA and CDR2 FQGNSA. The CDR3 sequence is CASSLASGRVNEQFF. CDR3 nucleotides: TGTGCCAGCAGCTTAGCCAGCGGGAGGGTGAATGAGCAGTTCTTC.

This clone was counted only a few times. The V call is TRBV6-2 or TRBV6-3, the J call TRBJ2-4; TRBD1 is a possible D gene (6 bases). Germline assignment: CDR1 MNHEY and CDR2 SVGEGT. CDR3 size: 12 residues. With 3 bases removed from V and 12 bases from J, the gap between germline ends came to 12 bases. In DNA, the CDR3 is TGTGCCAGCAGTTATCCGGGGACACCTCAGTACTTC. Residues: CASSYPGTPQYF.

V gene TRBV28 combines with J gene TRBJ2-3; TRBD1 might be the D (5 bases). CDR3 size: 14 residues. V lost 5 bases, J lost 1 base, and 10 bases lay in between. Germline-derived CDR1 and CDR2 are MDHEN and SYDVKM. CDR3 coding DNA: TGTGCCAGCAGTACCCTAGGGGGCACAGATACGCAGTATTTT. This codes for CASSTLGGTDTQYF.

The chain recombines TRBV6-5 with TRBJ2-2; weak D call: TRBD1 (5 bases). The germline CDR1 and CDR2 sequences are MNHEY and SVGAGI. This CDR3 region has 14 residues. V was shortened by 4 bases and J by 4 bases, with 10 bases between the two germline ends. The chain's CDR3 is CASSSQASTGELFF. CDR3 DNA: TGTGCCAGCAGTTCACAGGCGTCCACCGGGGAGCTGTTTTTT.

This clone was seen just once. The chain is built from TRBV12-5 and TRBJ1-1, with no clear D. Per the germline V gene, CDR1 is LGHNT and CDR2 is FRNRAP. This CDR3 is built from 13 residues. The ends were cut back, 2 bases at V and 3 bases at J, with 7 bases in the middle. The CDR3 spells CASGLRRDTEAFF. In DNA form, the CDR3 reads TGTGCTAGTGGTTTGAGAAGGGACACTGAAGCTTTCTTT.

The chain has TRBV5-1 and TRBJ2-1, with 9 bases fitting TRBD1. The CDR3 is made up of 15 amino acids. V trimming: 0 bases; J trimming: 5 bases; junction bases outside the gene matches: 3. Germline-derived CDR1 and CDR2 are SGHRS and YFSETQ. CDR3 sequence reads: CASSLGTGVHNEQFF. The CDR3 coding sequence is TGCGCCAGCAGCTTGGGGACAGGGGTCCACAATGAGCAGTTCTTC.

J is TRBJ1-2 and V is TRBV4-1; D is unresolved. The V and J ends lost 0 bases and 2 bases respectively, with 10 bases between them. The V gene's germline CDR1 is MGHRA and CDR2 YSYEKL. CDR3 size: 15 residues. CDR3 sequence: CASSQDSEVNYGYTF. CDR3 nucleotide sequence: TGCGCCAGCAGCCAAGATTCGGAAGTCAACTATGGCTACACCTTC.

This sequence joins TRBV28 and TRBJ1-5; TRBD1 aligns across 9 bases. The CDR3 runs to 15 residues. Unmatched junction bases numbered 6, after V lost 4 bases and J lost 5 bases. Germline assignment: CDR1 MDHEN and CDR2 SYDVKM. Here the CDR3 DNA reads TGTGCCAGCAGTTCCTCTGGACAGGGGTATCAGCCCCAGCATTTT. Translated, it gives CASSSSGQGYQPQHF.

The chain employs TRBV14 and TRBJ2-1; D is uncertain. The CDR3 covers 13 residues. In germline, CDR1 is SGHDN, CDR2 FVKESK. V was pared by 3 bases and J by 7 bases, with 10 bases between. The chain's CDR3 is CASSQTGRNEQFF. CDR3 nucleotides: TGTGCCAGCAGCCAGACCGGTAGGAATGAGCAGTTCTTC. The full variable domain, with the rest looked up from reference TRBV14 and TRBJ2-1, is EAGVTQFPSHSVIEKGQTVTLRCDPISGHDNLYWYRRVMGKEIKFLLHFVKESKQDESGMPNNRFLAERTGGTYSTLKVQPAELEDSGVYFCASSQTGRNEQFFGPGTRLTVL.

V usage is TRBV5-5 and J usage is TRBJ1-1; D gene ambiguous. The CDR3 covers 13 residues. V was shortened by 0 bases and J by 5 bases, with 8 bases between the two germline ends. The germline gives CDR1 SGHKS, CDR2 YYEKEE (reference sequence). Here the CDR3 reads CASSLAGETEAFF. Here the CDR3 DNA reads TGTGCCAGCAGCTTGGCCGGGGAAACTGAAGCTTTCTTT.